This TCR beta chain derives from a study of blood T cell repertoires in COVID-19. Study-level information: COVID-19 samples collected from the United States, Italy and Spain covered acute and convalescent phases. T cells, B-cell-depleted T cells, or PBMCs supplied cDNA or gDNA.

As originally analysed: Reference gene primer amplification in the assay estimated nucleated cell counts. Assay: immunoSEQ multiplex PCR; the TCRdb copy retains only in-frame clones and omits some. For V, J and clone size, that table is used; D and trimming come from the DNA. The sample holds 70,000 or so clones, 90% seen once. Trimming cost V 0 bases and J 1 base, with 5 bases left between them. Germline assignment: CDR1 SGHRS and CDR2 YFSETQ. CDR3 length: 15 amino acids. The J gene is TRBJ2-6, the V gene TRBV5-1; D is uncertain. This TCR was recovered from a human donor in a cohort sampled during active COVID-19. Sample: peripheral blood. The chain's CDR3 is CASSLAPSGANVLTF. As DNA, the CDR3 is TGCGCCAGCAGCTTGGCCCCTTCTGGGGCCAACGTCCTGACTTTC.